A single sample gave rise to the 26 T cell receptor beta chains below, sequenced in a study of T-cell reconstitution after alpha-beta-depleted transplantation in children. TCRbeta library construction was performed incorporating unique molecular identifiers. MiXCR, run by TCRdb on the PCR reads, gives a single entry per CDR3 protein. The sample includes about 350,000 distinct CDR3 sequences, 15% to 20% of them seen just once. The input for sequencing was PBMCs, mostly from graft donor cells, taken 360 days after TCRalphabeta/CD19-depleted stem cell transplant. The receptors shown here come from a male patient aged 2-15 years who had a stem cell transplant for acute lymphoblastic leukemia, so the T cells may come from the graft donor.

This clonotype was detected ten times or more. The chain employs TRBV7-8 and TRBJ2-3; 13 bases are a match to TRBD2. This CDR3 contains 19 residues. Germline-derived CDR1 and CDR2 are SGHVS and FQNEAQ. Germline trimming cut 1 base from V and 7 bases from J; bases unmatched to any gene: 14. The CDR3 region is CASSLVGTSGIVSLNTQYF. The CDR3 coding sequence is TGTGCCAGCAGCTTAGTAGGGACTAGCGGGATAGTCTCCTTAAATACGCAGTATTTT.

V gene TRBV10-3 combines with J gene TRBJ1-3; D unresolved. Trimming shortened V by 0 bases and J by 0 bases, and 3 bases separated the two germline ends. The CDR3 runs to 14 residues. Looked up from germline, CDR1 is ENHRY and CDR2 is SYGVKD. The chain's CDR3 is CAISESLSGNTIYF. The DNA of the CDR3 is TGTGCCATCAGTGAGTCGCTCTCTGGAAACACCATATATTTT.

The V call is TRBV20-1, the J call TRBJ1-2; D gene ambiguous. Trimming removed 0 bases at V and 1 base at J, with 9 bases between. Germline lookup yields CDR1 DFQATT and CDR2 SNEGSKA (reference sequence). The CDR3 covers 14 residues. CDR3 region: CSARDTAINYGYTF. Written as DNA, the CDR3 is TGCAGTGCTAGAGATACCGCAATTAACTATGGCTACACCTTC.

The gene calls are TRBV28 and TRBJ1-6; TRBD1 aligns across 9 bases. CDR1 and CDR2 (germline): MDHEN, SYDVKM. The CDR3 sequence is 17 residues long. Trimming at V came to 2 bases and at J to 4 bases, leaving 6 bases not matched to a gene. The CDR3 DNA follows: TGTGCCAGCAGTTTAGGCCTCGGACAGGGGTATAATTCACCCCTCCACTTT. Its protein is CASSLGLGQGYNSPLHF.

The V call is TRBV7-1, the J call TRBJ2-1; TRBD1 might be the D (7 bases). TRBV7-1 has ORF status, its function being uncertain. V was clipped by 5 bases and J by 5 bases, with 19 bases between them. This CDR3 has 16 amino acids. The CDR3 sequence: CASSSPGRGVHNEQFF. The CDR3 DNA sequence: TGTGCCAGCAGCAGCCCCGGCAGGGGGGTACACAATGAGCAGTTCTTC.

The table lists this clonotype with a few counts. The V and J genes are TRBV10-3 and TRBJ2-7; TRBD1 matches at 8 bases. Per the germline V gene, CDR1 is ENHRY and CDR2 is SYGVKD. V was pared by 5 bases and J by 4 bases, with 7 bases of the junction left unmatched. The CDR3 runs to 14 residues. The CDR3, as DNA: TGTGCCATCAGTCCGGGACAGGCATTTTACGAGCAGTACTTC. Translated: CAISPGQAFYEQYF.

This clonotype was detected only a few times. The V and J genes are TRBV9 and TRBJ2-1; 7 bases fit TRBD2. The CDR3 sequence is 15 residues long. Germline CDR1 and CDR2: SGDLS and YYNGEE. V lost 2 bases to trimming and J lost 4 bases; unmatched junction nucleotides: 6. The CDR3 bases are TGTGCCAGCAGCGTTAAGGGAGGGCTGTACAATGAGCAGTTCTTC. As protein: CASSVKGGLYNEQFF. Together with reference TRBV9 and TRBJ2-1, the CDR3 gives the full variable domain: DSGVTQTPKHLITATGQRVTLRCSPRSGDLSVYWYQQSLDQGLQFLIQYYNGEERAKGNILERFSAQQFPDLHSELNLSSLELGDSALYFCASSVKGGLYNEQFFGPGTRLTVL.

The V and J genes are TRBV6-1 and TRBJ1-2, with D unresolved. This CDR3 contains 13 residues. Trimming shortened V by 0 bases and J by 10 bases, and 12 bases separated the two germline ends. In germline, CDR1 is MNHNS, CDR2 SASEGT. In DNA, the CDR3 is TGTGCCAGCAGTGAAGCGCTAGGGCTTACCTACACCTTC. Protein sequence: CASSEALGLTYTF.

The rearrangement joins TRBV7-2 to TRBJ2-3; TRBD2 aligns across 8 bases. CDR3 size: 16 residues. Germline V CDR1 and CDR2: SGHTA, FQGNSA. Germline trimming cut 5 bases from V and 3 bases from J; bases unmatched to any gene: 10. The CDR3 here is CASSRISQRETDTQYF. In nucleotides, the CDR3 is TGTGCCAGCAGCCGGATAAGTCAGCGGGAGACAGATACGCAGTATTTT.

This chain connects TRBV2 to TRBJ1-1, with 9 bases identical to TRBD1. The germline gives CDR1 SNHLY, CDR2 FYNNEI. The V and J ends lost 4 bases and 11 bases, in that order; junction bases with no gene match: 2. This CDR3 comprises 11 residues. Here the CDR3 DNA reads TGTGCCAGCAGTGCCGGGACAGGGGCTTTCTTT. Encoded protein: CASSAGTGAFF.

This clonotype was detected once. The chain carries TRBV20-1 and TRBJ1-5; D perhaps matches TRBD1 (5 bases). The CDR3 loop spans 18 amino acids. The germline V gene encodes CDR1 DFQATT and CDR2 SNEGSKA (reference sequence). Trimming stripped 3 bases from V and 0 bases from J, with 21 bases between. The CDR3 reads CSARPGRRPIYSNQPQHF. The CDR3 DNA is TGCAGTGCTAGGCCGGGACGGCGACCGATTTATAGCAATCAGCCCCAGCATTTT.

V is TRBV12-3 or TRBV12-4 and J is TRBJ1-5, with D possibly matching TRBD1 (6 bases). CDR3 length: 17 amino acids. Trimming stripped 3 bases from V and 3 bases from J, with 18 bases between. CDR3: CASSFTFAGDSNQPQHF. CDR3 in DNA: TGTGCCAGCAGTTTTACCTTCGCAGGGGATTCCAATCAGCCCCAGCATTTT.

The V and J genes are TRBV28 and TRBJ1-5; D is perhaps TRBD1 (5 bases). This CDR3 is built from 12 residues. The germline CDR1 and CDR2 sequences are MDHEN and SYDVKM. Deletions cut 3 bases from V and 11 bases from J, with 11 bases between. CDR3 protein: CASSFGRVSQHF. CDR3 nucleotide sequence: TGTGCCAGCAGTTTTGGCAGGGTTTCCCAGCATTTT.

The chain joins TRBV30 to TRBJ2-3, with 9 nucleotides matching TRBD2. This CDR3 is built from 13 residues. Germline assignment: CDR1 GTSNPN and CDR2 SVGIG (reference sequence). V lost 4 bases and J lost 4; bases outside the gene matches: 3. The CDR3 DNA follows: TGTGCCTGGACTAGCGGGAACCCAGATACGCAGTATTTT. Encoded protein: CAWTSGNPDTQYF.

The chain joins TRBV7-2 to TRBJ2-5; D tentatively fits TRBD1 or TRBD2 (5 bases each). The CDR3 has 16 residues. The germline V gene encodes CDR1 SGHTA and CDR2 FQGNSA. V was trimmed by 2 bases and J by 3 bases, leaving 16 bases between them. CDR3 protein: CASSLMGPHPKETQYF. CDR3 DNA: TGTGCCAGCAGCTTAATGGGACCCCACCCCAAAGAGACCCAGTACTTC. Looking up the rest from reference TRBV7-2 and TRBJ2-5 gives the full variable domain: GAGVSQSPSNKVTEKGKDVELRCDPISGHTALYWYRQSLGQGLEFLIYFQGNSAPDKSGLPSDRFSAERTGGSVSTLTIQRTQQEDSAVYLCASSLMGPHPKETQYFGPGTRLLVL.

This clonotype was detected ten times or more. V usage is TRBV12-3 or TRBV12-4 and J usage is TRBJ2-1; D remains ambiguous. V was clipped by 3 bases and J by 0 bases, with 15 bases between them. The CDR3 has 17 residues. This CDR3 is CASSFPRIGSSYNEQFF. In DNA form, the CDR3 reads TGTGCCAGCAGTTTTCCCCGGATTGGTAGCTCCTACAATGAGCAGTTCTTC.

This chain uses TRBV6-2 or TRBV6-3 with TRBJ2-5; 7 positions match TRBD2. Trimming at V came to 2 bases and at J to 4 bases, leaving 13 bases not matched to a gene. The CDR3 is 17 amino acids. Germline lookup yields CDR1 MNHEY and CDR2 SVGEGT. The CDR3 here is CASSYPLGRTLGETQYF. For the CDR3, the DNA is TGTGCCAGCAGTTACCCTCTCGGGAGGACCCTAGGAGAGACCCAGTACTTC.

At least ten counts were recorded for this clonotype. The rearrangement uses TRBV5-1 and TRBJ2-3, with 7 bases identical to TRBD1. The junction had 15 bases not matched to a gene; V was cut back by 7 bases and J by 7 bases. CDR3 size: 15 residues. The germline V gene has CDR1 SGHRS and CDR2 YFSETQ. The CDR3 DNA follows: TGCGCCAGCTCTGCTTTTGGACAGGAATATTATACGCAGTATTTT. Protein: CASSAFGQEYYTQYF.

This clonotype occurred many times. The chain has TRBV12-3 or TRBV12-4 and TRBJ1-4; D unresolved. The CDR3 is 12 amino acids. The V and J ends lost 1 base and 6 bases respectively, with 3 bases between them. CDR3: CASSLGHEKLFF. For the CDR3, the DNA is TGTGCCAGCAGTTTAGGCCATGAAAAACTGTTTTTT.

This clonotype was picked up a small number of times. The CDR3 region is CASSLVGGHNEQFF. The CDR3, as DNA: TGCGCCAGCAGCTTGGTGGGGGGACACAATGAGCAGTTCTTC. This chain connects TRBV5-1 to TRBJ2-1; D may be TRBD2 (6 bases). CDR1 and CDR2 from the germline V gene are SGHRS and YFSETQ. The CDR3 runs to 14 residues. V shed 0 bases and J shed 5 bases, with 9 bases lying between them. The full variable domain, in which reference TRBV5-1 and TRBJ2-1 provide the parts outside the CDR3, is KAGVTQTPRYLIKTRGQQVTLSCSPISGHRSVSWYQQTPGQGLQFLFEYFSETQRNKGNFPGRFSGRQFSNSRSEMNVSTLELGDSALYLCASSLVGGHNEQFFGPGTRLTVL.

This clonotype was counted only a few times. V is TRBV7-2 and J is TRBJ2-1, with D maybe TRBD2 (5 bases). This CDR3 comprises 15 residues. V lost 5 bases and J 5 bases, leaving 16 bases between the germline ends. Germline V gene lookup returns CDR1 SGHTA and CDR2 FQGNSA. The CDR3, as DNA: TGTGCCAGCAGCCCTAGCCTACTGGGGAACAATGAGCAGTTCTTC. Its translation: CASSPSLLGNNEQFF.

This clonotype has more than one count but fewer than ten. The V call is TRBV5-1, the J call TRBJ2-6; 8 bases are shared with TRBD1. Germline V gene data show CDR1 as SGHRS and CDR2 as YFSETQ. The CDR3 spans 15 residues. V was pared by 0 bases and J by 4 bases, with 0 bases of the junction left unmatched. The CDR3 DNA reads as TGCGCCAGCAGCTTGGGGGACAGGGGGGCCAACGTCCTGACTTTC. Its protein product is CASSLGDRGANVLTF.

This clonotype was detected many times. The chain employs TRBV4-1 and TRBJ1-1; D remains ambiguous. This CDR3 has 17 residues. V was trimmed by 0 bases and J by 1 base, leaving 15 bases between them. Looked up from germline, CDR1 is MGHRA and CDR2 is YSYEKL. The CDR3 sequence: CASSQDLVGLGNTEAFF. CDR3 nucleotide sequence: TGCGCCAGCAGCCAAGACCTAGTAGGGCTGGGGAACACTGAAGCTTTCTTT.

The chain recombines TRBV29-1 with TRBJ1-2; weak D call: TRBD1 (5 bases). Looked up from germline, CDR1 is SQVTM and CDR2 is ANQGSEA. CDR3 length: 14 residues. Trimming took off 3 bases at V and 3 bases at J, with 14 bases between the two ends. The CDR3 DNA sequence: TGCAGCGTTGAGCACGGGGCAGATTACTATGGCTACACCTTC. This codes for CSVEHGADYYGYTF.

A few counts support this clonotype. The CDR3 DNA follows: TGTGCCAACCTGGAGGTAGTCAGCGGGAGGGACAATGAGCAGTTCTTC. It encodes CANLEVVSGRDNEQFF. The chain carries TRBV2 and TRBJ2-1, with 10 nucleotides matching TRBD2. The CDR3 length is 16 residues. The V and J ends lost 10 bases and 5 bases, in that order; junction bases with no gene match: 14. Germline loops: CDR1 SNHLY, CDR2 FYNNEI.

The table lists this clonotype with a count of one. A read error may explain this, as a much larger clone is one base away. The CDR3 nucleotides are TGTGCCATCAGTGACTCGAACAGCCTCTACGAGCAGTACTTC. It specifies CAISDSNSLYEQYF. V is TRBV10-3 and J is TRBJ2-7, with D hard to call. CDR3 length: 14 residues. With 3 bases removed from V and 3 bases from J, the gap between germline ends came to 12 bases. The germline V gene has CDR1 ENHRY and CDR2 SYGVKD.